This T cell receptor (beta chain) was sequenced during a study of cytomegalovirus exposure and HLA in healthy donors. Details on this clone: The target antigen is unknown.

V lost 0 bases to trimming and J lost 3 bases; unmatched junction nucleotides: 6. The V gene's germline CDR1 is SGHRS and CDR2 YFSETQ. The CDR3 has 16 amino acids. 60 Vbeta and 13 Jbeta primers were used in PCR. Using immunoSEQ multiplex PCR, the repertoire was profiled, and TCRdb retains in-frame clones only, with some absent. The data hold 150,000 to 200,000 clones, with roughly 80% observed a single time. Study-wide results and caveats: Evidence from a later analysis indicated that most CMV-associated TCR beta chains looked HLA-restricted. Reportedly, fewer N-insertions than the roughly 690-donor mean appeared in an Asian-associated ancestry cluster in a later analysis.

The receptor was derived from a woman aged 30 to 39 in good health and CMV-seronegative. The rearrangement links TRBV5-1 to TRBJ2-7, with 10 bases identical to TRBD1. Sequenced material: PBMCs. This CDR3 is CASSLGGTGANYEQYF. CDR3 in DNA: TGCGCCAGCAGCTTGGGAGGGACAGGGGCAAACTACGAGCAGTACTTC. The full variable domain, completed using reference TRBV5-1 and TRBJ2-7, is KAGVTQTPRYLIKTRGQQVTLSCSPISGHRSVSWYQQTPGQGLQFLFEYFSETQRNKGNFPGRFSGRQFSNSRSEMNVSTLELGDSALYLCASSLGGTGANYEQYFGPGTRLTVT.